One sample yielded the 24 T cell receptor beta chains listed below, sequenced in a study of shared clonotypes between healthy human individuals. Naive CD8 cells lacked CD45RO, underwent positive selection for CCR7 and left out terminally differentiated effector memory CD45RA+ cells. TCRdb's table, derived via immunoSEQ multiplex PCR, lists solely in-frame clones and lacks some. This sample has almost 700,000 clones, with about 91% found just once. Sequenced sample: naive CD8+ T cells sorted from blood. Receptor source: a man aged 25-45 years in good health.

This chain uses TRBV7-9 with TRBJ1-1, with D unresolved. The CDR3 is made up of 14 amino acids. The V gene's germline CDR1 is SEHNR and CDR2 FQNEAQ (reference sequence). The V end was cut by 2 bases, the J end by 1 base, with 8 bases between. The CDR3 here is CASSLTESNTEAFF. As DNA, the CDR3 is TGTGCCAGCAGCTTAACGGAGTCGAACACTGAAGCTTTCTTT.

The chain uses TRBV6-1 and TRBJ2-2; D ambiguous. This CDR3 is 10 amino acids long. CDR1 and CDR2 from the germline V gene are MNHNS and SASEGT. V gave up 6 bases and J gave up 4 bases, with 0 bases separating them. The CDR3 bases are TGTGCCAGCAGCACCGGGGAGCTGTTTTTT. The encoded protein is CASSTGELFF.

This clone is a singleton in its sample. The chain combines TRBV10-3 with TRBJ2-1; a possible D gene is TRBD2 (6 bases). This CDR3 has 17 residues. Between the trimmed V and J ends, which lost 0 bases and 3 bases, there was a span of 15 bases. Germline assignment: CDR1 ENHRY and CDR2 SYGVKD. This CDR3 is CAISESGVGRGYNEQFF. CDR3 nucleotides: TGTGCCATCAGTGAGTCTGGAGTAGGGCGGGGCTACAATGAGCAGTTCTTC.

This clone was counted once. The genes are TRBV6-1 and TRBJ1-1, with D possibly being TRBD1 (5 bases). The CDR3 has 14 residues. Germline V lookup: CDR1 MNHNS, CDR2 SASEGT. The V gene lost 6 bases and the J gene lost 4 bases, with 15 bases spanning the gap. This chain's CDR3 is CASRETAGSTEAFF. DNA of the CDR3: TGTGCCAGCAGAGAGACAGCCGGTAGCACTGAAGCTTTCTTT.

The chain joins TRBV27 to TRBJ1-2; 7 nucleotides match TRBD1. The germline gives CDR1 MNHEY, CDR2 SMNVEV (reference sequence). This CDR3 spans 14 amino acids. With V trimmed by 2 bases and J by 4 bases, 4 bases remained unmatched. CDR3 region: CASSLDRAGYGYTF. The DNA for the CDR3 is TGTGCCAGCAGTTTAGACAGGGCGGGCTATGGCTACACCTTC.

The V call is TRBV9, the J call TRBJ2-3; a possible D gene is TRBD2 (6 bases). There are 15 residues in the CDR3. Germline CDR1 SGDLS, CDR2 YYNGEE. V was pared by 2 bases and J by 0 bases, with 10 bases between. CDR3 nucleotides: TGTGCCAGCAGCGTCGCCGGGACTAGCACAGATACGCAGTATTTT. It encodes CASSVAGTSTDTQYF.

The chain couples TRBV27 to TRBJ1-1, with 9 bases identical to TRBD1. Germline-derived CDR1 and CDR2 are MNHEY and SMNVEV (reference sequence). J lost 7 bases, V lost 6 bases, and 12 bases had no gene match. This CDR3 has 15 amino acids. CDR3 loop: CASSPPFDRGYEAFF. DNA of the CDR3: TGTGCCAGCAGCCCACCTTTCGACAGGGGGTATGAAGCTTTCTTT.

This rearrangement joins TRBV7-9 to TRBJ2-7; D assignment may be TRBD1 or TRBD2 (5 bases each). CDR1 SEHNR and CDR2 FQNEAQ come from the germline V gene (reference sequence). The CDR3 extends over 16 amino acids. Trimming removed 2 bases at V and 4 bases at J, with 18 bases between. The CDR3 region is CASSLPTSEGRYEQYF. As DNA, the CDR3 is TGTGCCAGCAGCTTACCCACCTCAGAGGGGCGGTACGAGCAGTACTTC.

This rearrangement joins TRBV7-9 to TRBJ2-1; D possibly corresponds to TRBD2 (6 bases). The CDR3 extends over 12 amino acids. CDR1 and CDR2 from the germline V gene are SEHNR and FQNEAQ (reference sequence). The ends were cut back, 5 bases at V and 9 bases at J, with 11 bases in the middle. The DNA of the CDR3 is TGTGCCAGCAGCGCCGAAGCGGGTGAGCAGTTCTTC. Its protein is CASSAEAGEQFF.

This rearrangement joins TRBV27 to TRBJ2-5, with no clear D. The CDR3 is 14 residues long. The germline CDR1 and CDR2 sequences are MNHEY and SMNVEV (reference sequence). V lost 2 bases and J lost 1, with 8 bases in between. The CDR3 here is CASSLRFPQETQYF. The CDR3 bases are TGTGCCAGCAGTTTAAGGTTCCCCCAAGAGACCCAGTACTTC.

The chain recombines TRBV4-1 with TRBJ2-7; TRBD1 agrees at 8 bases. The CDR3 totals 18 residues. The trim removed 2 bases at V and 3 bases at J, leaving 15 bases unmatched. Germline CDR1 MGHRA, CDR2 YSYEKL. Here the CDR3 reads CASSQTGGAPLKDYEQYF. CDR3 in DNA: TGCGCCAGCAGCCAAACAGGGGGTGCGCCACTAAAGGACTACGAGCAGTACTTC.

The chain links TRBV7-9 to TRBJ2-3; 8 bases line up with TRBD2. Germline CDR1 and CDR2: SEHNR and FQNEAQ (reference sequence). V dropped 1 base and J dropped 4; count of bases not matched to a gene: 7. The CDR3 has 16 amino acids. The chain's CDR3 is CASSLGYGRAADTQYF. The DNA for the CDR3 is TGTGCCAGCAGCTTAGGGTACGGGAGGGCCGCAGATACGCAGTATTTT.

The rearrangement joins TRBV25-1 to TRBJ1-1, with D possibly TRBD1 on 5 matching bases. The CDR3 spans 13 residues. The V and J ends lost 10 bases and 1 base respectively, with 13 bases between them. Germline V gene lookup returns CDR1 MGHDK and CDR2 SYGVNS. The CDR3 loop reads CANQPGQNTEAFF. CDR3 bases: TGTGCCAACCAGCCCGGACAGAACACTGAAGCTTTCTTT.

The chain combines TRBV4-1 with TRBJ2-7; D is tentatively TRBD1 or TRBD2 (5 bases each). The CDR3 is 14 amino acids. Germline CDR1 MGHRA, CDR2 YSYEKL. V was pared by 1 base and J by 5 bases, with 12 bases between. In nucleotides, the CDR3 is TGCGCCAGCAGCCAAGTATTTGTGGGGGACGAGCAGTACTTC. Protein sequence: CASSQVFVGDEQYF.

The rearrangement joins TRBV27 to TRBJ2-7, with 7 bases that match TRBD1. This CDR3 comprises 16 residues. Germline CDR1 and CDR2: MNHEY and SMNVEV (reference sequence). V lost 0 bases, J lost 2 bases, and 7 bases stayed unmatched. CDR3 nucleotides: TGTGCCAGCAGTTTATCTCGGGGACAGATAACCTACGAGCAGTACTTC. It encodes CASSLSRGQITYEQYF.

In DNA, the CDR3 is TGTGCCAGCAGCTTACGGTTAGGGGACACTGAAGCTTTCTTT. The encoded protein is CASSLRLGDTEAFF. V gene TRBV11-2 combines with J gene TRBJ1-1, with D tentatively TRBD1 (5 bases). Germline V gene lookup returns CDR1 SGHAT and CDR2 FQNNGV. The CDR3 totals 14 residues. The V and J ends lost 2 bases and 3 bases respectively, with 10 bases between them.

DNA for the CDR3: TGCGCCAGCAGCTTGGACGGCGTAACGGGCCTCACAGATACGCAGTATTTT. Its protein is CASSLDGVTGLTDTQYF. The V and J genes are TRBV5-1 and TRBJ2-3; D is unresolved. This CDR3 is 17 amino acids long. The V and J ends lost 0 bases and 2 bases respectively, with 16 bases between them. Germline V gene lookup returns CDR1 SGHRS and CDR2 YFSETQ.

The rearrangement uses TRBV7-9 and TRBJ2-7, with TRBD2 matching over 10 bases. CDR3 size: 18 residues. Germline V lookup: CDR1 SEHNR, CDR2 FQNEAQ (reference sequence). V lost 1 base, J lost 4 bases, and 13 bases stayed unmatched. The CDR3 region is CASSLDLAGALPLYEQYF. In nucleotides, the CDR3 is TGTGCCAGCAGCTTAGACCTAGCGGGAGCCCTACCTTTGTACGAGCAGTACTTC.

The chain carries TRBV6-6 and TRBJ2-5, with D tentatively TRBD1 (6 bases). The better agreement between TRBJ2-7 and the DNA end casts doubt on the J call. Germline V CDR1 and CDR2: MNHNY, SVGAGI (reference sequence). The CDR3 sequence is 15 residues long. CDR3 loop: CASGARGQLGYEQYF. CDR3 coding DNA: TGTGCCAGCGGGGCAAGAGGACAGCTTGGCTACGAGCAGTACTTC.

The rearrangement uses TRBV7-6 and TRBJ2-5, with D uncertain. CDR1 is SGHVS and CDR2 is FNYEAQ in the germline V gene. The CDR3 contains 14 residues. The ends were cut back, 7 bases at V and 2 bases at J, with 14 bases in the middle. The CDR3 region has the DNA TGTGCCAGCACCTCAAGAGCCAATCAAGAGACCCAGTACTTC. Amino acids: CASTSRANQETQYF.

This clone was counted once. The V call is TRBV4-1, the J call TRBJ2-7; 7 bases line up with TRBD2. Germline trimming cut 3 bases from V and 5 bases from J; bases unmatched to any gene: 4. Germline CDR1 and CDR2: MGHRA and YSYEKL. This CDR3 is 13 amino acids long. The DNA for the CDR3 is TGCGCCAGCAGCCAGGTAGCGGGCAACGAGCAGTACTTC. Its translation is CASSQVAGNEQYF.

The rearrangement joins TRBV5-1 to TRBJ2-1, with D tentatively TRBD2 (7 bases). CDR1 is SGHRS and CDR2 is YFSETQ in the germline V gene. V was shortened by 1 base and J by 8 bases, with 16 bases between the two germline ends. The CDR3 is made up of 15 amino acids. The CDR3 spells CASSLRGTTVDEQFF. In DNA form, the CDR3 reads TGCGCCAGCAGCTTGAGGGGGACTACCGTCGATGAGCAGTTCTTC.

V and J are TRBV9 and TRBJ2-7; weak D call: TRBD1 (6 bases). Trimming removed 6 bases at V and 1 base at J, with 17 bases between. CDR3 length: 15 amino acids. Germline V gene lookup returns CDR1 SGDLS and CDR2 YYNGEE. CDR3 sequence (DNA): TGTGCCAGCAAAATCGGACAGCCAGGATCCTACGAGCAGTACTTC. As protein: CASKIGQPGSYEQYF.

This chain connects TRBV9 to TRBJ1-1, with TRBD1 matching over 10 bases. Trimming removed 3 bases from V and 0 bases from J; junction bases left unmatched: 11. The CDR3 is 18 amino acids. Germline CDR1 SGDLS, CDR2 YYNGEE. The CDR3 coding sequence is TGTGCCAGCAGCGGAAATCCCGGGACAGGGGATATGAACACTGAAGCTTTCTTT. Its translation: CASSGNPGTGDMNTEAFF.